Included here is one TCR beta chain sequence, with context. The record originates from a study of blood T cell repertoires in COVID-19. The germline V gene encodes CDR1 KGHSH and CDR2 LQKENI. This CDR3 spans 15 amino acids. The V and J ends lost 8 bases and 3 bases respectively, with 19 bases between them. Assay used: immunoSEQ multiplex PCR; TCRdb lists only in-frame clones, some missing. Among a few hundred thousand clones listed, roughly 83% were seen once. The study recruited people aged roughly 18 to 100 years across some 23 US areas. Donors were grouped by their self-reported clinical history. The sequencing input was PBMCs or T cells enriched from blood (not recorded which). The sequence came from a woman in her 40s with acute COVID-19. The chain couples TRBV18 to TRBJ1-1; D call uncertain. The CDR3 DNA follows: TGTGCCAGCACGAAGCAGGCTGGTCGATACACTGAAGCTTTCTTT. Translating it yields CASTKQAGRYTEAFF.